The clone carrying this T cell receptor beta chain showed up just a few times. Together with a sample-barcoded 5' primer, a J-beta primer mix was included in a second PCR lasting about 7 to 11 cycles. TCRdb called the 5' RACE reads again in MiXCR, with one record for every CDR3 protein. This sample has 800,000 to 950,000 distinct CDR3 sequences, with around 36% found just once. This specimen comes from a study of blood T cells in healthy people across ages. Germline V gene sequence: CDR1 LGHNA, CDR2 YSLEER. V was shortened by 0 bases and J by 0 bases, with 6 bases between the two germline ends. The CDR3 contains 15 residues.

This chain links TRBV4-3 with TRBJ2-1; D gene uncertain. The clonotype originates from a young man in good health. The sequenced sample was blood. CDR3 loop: CASSQDYSSYNEQFF. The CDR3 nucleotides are TGCGCCAGCAGCCAAGATTACTCCTCCTACAATGAGCAGTTCTTC.